This passage covers 3 T cell receptor beta chains from one sample sequenced in a study of T cells after yellow fever vaccination. TCRdb re-called the 5' RACE reads through MiXCR, storing one row per CDR3 protein. The table records about 320,000 distinct CDR3 sequences, approximately 12% of them present only once. The sequencing here drew on CD4+ T cells sorted from PBMCs, taken 45 days after the yellow fever booster vaccination. The receptors originated from a man aged 18 to 29 who received the YFV17D yellow fever vaccine.

The V gene is TRBV6-6, the J gene TRBJ1-5, with D possibly being TRBD1 (5 bases). V lost 7 bases and J lost 5, with 18 bases in between. CDR1 and CDR2 (germline): MNHNY, SVGAGI (reference sequence). The CDR3 extends over 15 amino acids. DNA for the CDR3: TGTGCCAGCATGGTTAGGGGAGCTAAAGATCAGCCCCAGCATTTT. It is translated as CASMVRGAKDQPQHF.

This clonotype occurred a few times. V usage is TRBV29-1 and J usage is TRBJ1-2; 9 nucleotides agree with TRBD1. Trimming removed 4 bases from V and 4 bases from J; junction bases left unmatched: 10. In germline, CDR1 is SQVTM, CDR2 ANQGSEA. The CDR3 is 15 residues long. CDR3 sequence: CSVGGGQGTGYGYTF. CDR3 DNA sequence: TGCAGCGTTGGGGGGGGACAGGGTACTGGCTATGGCTACACCTTC.

The V gene is TRBV10-3, the J gene TRBJ1-5; D is perhaps TRBD1 (6 bases). The germline V and J ends were trimmed by 8 bases and 7 bases, with 15 bases remaining between them. CDR1 ENHRY and CDR2 SYGVKD come from the germline V gene. The CDR3 has 13 residues. The CDR3 coding sequence is TGTGCCATCGGGGTGGCAGGGGAACAGCCCCAGCATTTT. Encoded protein: CAIGVAGEQPQHF.